A selection of T cell receptor beta chains follows, all from one sample in a study of blood T cell repertoires in COVID-19. Here immunoSEQ multiplex PCR was the method, and the copy in TCRdb shows in-frame clones only, minus some. The table shows some 87,000 clones, with approximately 90% occurring only once. The sample taken for sequencing was peripheral blood. The receptors were sampled from a human donor with COVID-19, enrolled during active disease. The donor label of this sample is uncertain. Both conserved end residues are part of each CDR3. A D gene is named only where the DNA matches it firmly. Clone size is given for some rows only: seen once, a few or many times, or a class if the clone is expanded.

abundance,j_gene,v_gene,d_gene,len,CDR3nt,CDR3aa
.,TRBJ1-2,TRBV9,TRBD1,15,TGTGCCAGCAGCATGGTGGCAGGGGGAAACTATGGCTACACCTTC,CASSMVAGGNYGYTF
.,TRBJ2-5,TRBV7-6,.,15,TGTGCCAGCAGCTTAGGGGACGGGACACAAGAGACCCAGTACTTC,CASSLGDGTQETQYF
.,TRBJ2-5,TRBV19,TRBD2,15,TGTGCCAGTAGTTCGACTAGCGGTTGGGGGGAGACCCAGTACTTC,CASSSTSGWGETQYF
.,TRBJ1-3,TRBV3-1/TRBV3-2,TRBD1,14,TGTGCCAGCAGCCAACGGGACAGGGAGAACACCATATATTTT,CASSQRDRENTIYF
.,TRBJ2-3,TRBV3-1/TRBV3-2,.,12,TGTGCCAGCAGCCACAGCAGGGATACGCAGTATTTT,CASSHSRDTQYF
medium-sized,TRBJ2-7,TRBV29-1,.,13,TGCAGCGCGATAAGGGTGGACAGCTACGAGCAGTACTTC,CSAIRVDSYEQYF
.,TRBJ2-7,TRBV30,.,11,TGTGCCTGGTCTAGCGACTACGAGCAGTACTTC,CAWSSDYEQYF
.,TRBJ2-2,TRBV7-3,.,17,TGTGCCAGCAGCCCGCATAGTTCCCCACTCGACACCGGGGAGCTGTTTTTT,CASSPHSSPLDTGELFF
.,TRBJ1-1,TRBV5-6,.,13,TGTGCCAGCAGCTTAACAGGGAGCACTGAAGCTTTCTTT,CASSLTGSTEAFF
.,TRBJ2-3,TRBV5-1,.,16,TGCGCCAGCAGCTTGGGATTGGCCAGGGCGGAAGATACGCAGTATTTT,CASSLGLARAEDTQYF
.,TRBJ1-4,TRBV10-2,.,12,TGCGCCAGCAGTGGGGCAGGAGGGGAACTGTTTTTT,CASSGAGGELFF
large,TRBJ1-5,TRBV7-9,.,12,TGTGCCAGCAGCTTAGCCGATCAGCCCCAGCATTTT,CASSLADQPQHF
.,TRBJ2-1,TRBV12-5,.,16,TGTGCTAGTGGTATAACCAGGGCTAATGGCTACAATGAGCAGTTCTTC,CASGITRANGYNEQFF
.,TRBJ2-7,TRBV27,TRBD2,17,TGTGCCAGCAGTTTTTCGGTGTCGCGGGAGGGGACCTACGAGCAGTACTTC,CASSFSVSREGTYEQYF
.,TRBJ2-1,TRBV19,TRBD2,14,TGTGCCAGTAGTATAACGGGGGGCTACAATGAGCAGTTCTTC,CASSITGGYNEQFF
.,TRBJ2-3,TRBV11-3,TRBD2,16,TGTGCCAGCAGCTTAGGCCCCAGCGGGAGAGAAGATACGCAGTATTTT,CASSLGPSGREDTQYF
.,TRBJ1-4,TRBV12-5,TRBD1,14,TGTGCTAGTGGTTTCGGGGACAGGGTCGAAAAACTGTTTTTT,CASGFGDRVEKLFF
.,TRBJ1-3,TRBV6-5,.,12,TGTGGGACATCCGCCTCTGGAAACACCATATATTTT,CGTSASGNTIYF
.,TRBJ2-7,TRBV28,.,14,TGTGCCAGCAGTCCGAGTTCTGCTTGGTACGAGCAGTACTTC,CASSPSSAWYEQYF
.,TRBJ2-3,TRBV10-3,.,15,TGTGCCATCAGTGGGGACACGGTTTTGGATTATACGCAGTATTTT,CAISGDTVLDYTQYF
.,TRBJ2-5,TRBV19,TRBD1,16,TGTGCCAGTAGTACGCCGGGACAGGGGCCCCAAGAGACCCAGTACTTC,CASSTPGQGPQETQYF
once,TRBJ2-6,TRBV18,TRBD1,16,TGTGCCAGCTCACTCGGACAGGGGGCTGGGGCCAACGTCCTGACTTTC,CASSLGQGAGANVLTF
.,TRBJ1-5,TRBV6-5,TRBD1,15,TGTGCCAGCAGTTACTCTGAGGACAGGGCTCAGCCCCAGCATTTT,CASSYSEDRAQPQHF
.,TRBJ2-2,TRBV2,TRBD2,15,TGTGCCAGCATCAAGCGGGGGGCGAACACCGGGGAGCTGTTTTTT,CASIKRGANTGELFF
.,TRBJ2-2,TRBV18,.,15,TGTGCCAGCTCACCACTAACACACAACACCGGGGAGCTGTTTTTT,CASSPLTHNTGELFF
.,TRBJ1-3,TRBV5-1,.,16,TGCGCCAGCAGCTTATCCTGGGCTTCCTCTGGAAACACCATATATTTT,CASSLSWASSGNTIYF
.,TRBJ1-3,TRBV11-2,TRBD1,17,TGTGCCAGCAGCTTAAGGGGGACAGGGGATTCTGGAAACACCATATATTTT,CASSLRGTGDSGNTIYF
.,TRBJ2-7,TRBV6-1,TRBD2,15,TGTGCCAGCAGTGAACCGTCTAGCGGGGGTTACGAGCAGTACTTC,CASSEPSSGGYEQYF
once,TRBJ1-1,TRBV9,.,15,TGTGCCAGCAGCGCCGACAGCGCCTCAAACACTGAAGCTTTCTTT,CASSADSASNTEAFF
.,TRBJ1-3,TRBV9,.,14,TGTGCCAGCAATCTGCCTTCGGAGGGAAACACCATATATTTT,CASNLPSEGNTIYF
.,TRBJ2-2,TRBV25-1,.,15,TGTGCCAGCAGTGAACGGTCGAAGAACACCGGGGAGCTGTTTTTT,CASSERSKNTGELFF
few,TRBJ2-2,TRBV3-1/TRBV3-2,.,15,TGTGCCAGCAGCCAAGGAGCAGGGGCCACCGGGGAGCTGTTTTTT,CASSQGAGATGELFF
.,TRBJ1-3,TRBV11-2,.,14,TGTGCCAGCAGCTTAGTTATGGCAGGAAACACCATATATTTT,CASSLVMAGNTIYF
.,TRBJ2-7,TRBV6-5,TRBD2,12,TGTGCCAGCAAAACCACTAGCGGGGGCCCGTACTTC,CASKTTSGGPYF
.,TRBJ2-7,TRBV19,TRBD2,16,TGTGCCAGTAGCCTCGGACTAGCGGGGGAAGTCTACGAGCAGTACTTC,CASSLGLAGEVYEQYF
.,TRBJ1-2,TRBV3-1/TRBV3-2,.,14,TGTGCCAGCAGCCAAGTGGTGGGGAGCTATGGCTACACCTTC,CASSQVVGSYGYTF
.,TRBJ1-1,TRBV11-3,.,13,TGTGCCAGCAGCTTAAGACCCCGAGGGGAAGCTTTCTTT,CASSLRPRGEAFF
.,TRBJ1-6,TRBV4-2,TRBD1,14,TGTGCCAGCAGCCAAGATCGGAGGGACAGGCCCCTCCACTTT,CASSQDRRDRPLHF
.,TRBJ1-1,TRBV6-5,TRBD1,11,TGTGCCAGCAGTTCGGGACAGGGAGCTTTCTTT,CASSSGQGAFF
.,TRBJ2-7,TRBV12-3/TRBV12-4,.,13,TGTGCCAGCAGGATTGGACAGTCCTACGAGCAGTACTTC,CASRIGQSYEQYF
.,TRBJ2-3,TRBV5-1,.,14,TGCGCCAGCAGCCTAACAGTGGGTCAGGATACGCAGTATTTT,CASSLTVGQDTQYF
.,TRBJ2-2,TRBV12-5,.,14,TGTGCTAGTGGTTTGCCCCCCGAGGGCGGGGAGCTGTTTTTT,CASGLPPEGGELFF
.,TRBJ1-1,TRBV10-3,.,13,TGTGCCATCAGTGTTGCAGAGAACACTGAAGCTTTCTTT,CAISVAENTEAFF
few,TRBJ2-5,TRBV19,.,17,TGTGCCAGTAGAGGGGGTTTCGCGGGACTAAGTGGAGAGACCCAGTACTTC,CASRGGFAGLSGETQYF
.,TRBJ1-1,TRBV5-6,.,17,TGTGCCAGCAGCTTCCTACAGGGTGGGGCCGGAGAAACTGAAGCTTTCTTT,CASSFLQGGAGETEAFF
.,TRBJ2-1,TRBV28,.,15,TGTGCCAGCAGTTTACCGGGAGAGAGGAACAATGAGCAGTTCTTC,CASSLPGERNNEQFF
.,TRBJ1-4,TRBV7-2,.,15,TGTGCCAGCAGCTCCCAGGGTCGGGTAAATGAAAAACTGTTTTTT,CASSSQGRVNEKLFF
.,TRBJ2-1,TRBV10-3,.,18,TGTGCCATCAGTGAGTATAGTAGCAGGGGACACGGCTACAATGAGCAGTTCTTC,CAISEYSSRGHGYNEQFF
.,TRBJ2-2,TRBV28,.,17,TGTGCCAGCAGTTCACCGGCGGGTGGGCGAGGTACCGGGGAGCTGTTTTTT,CASSSPAGGRGTGELFF
.,TRBJ2-3,TRBV3-1/TRBV3-2,TRBD2,15,TGTGCCAGCAGCCAAGATTATAGCGGGGGGAATACGCAGTATTTT,CASSQDYSGGNTQYF
.,TRBJ1-2,TRBV20-1,.,13,TGCAGTGCTAGTCCTCAGGGTGGCTATGGCTACACCTTC,CSASPQGGYGYTF
.,TRBJ1-4,TRBV4-1,TRBD1,14,TGCGCCAGCAGCCGCGGGACAGGGGTTGAAAAACTGTTTTTT,CASSRGTGVEKLFF
.,TRBJ2-5,TRBV10-3,.,14,TGTGCCATCAATAGGCGGGGGCACCAAGAGACCCAGTACTTC,CAINRRGHQETQYF
.,TRBJ1-6,TRBV5-5,TRBD1,16,TGTGCCAGCAGCTTTTTCTTTCAGGGGGATGGTTCACCCCTCCACTTT,CASSFFFQGDGSPLHF
.,TRBJ1-1,TRBV11-2,TRBD1,15,TGTGCCAGCAGCTATACAGGGGGGGTAGACACTGAAGCTTTCTTT,CASSYTGGVDTEAFF